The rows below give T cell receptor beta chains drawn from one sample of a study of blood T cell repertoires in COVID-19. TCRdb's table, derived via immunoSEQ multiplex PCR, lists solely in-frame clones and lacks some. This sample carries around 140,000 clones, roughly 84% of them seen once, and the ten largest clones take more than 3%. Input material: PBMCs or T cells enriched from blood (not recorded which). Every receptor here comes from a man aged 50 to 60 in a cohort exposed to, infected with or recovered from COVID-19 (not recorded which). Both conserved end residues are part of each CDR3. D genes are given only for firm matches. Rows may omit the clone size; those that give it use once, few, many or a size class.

CDR3aa: CAISEETYGYTF
CDR3nt: TGTGCCATCAGTGAGGAGACTTATGGCTACACCTTC
v_gene: TRBV10-3
j_gene: TRBJ1-2
d_gene: NA
len: 12
abundance: NA

CDR3aa: CASTGGQGDQPQHF
CDR3nt: TGTGCCAGCACCGGCGGACAGGGGGATCAGCCCCAGCATTTT
v_gene: TRBV2
j_gene: TRBJ1-5
d_gene: TRBD1
len: 14
abundance: NA

CDR3aa: CASTRDRGSQPQHF
CDR3nt: TGTGCCAGCACCCGGGACAGGGGGAGTCAGCCCCAGCATTTT
v_gene: TRBV2
j_gene: TRBJ1-5
d_gene: TRBD1
len: 14
abundance: NA

CDR3aa: CAISTGIQETQYF
CDR3nt: TGTGCCATCAGTACAGGGATTCAGGAGACCCAGTACTTC
v_gene: TRBV10-3
j_gene: TRBJ2-5
d_gene: NA
len: 13
abundance: few

CDR3aa: CASSQTLDRIYYGYTF
CDR3nt: TGCGCCAGCAGCCAAACTCTGGACAGGATCTACTATGGCTACACCTTC
v_gene: TRBV4-1
j_gene: TRBJ1-2
d_gene: TRBD1
len: 16
abundance: NA

CDR3aa: CASSQDFQGTYNSPLHF
CDR3nt: TGCGCCAGCAGCCAAGACTTCCAGGGCACCTATAATTCACCCCTCCACTTT
v_gene: TRBV4-3
j_gene: TRBJ1-6
d_gene: NA
len: 17
abundance: NA

CDR3aa: CASSYSGPQINSPLHF
CDR3nt: TGTGCCAGCAGTTACAGCGGGCCCCAGATAAATTCACCCCTCCACTTT
v_gene: TRBV6-5
j_gene: TRBJ1-6
d_gene: NA
len: 16
abundance: NA

CDR3aa: CASSARTGVTEAFF
CDR3nt: TGTGCCAGCAGCGCGCGGACAGGGGTGACTGAAGCTTTCTTT
v_gene: TRBV5-6
j_gene: TRBJ1-1
d_gene: TRBD1
len: 14
abundance: once

CDR3aa: CASTLPGQGEYEQYF
CDR3nt: TGTGCCAGTACTCTTCCGGGACAGGGGGAGTACGAGCAGTACTTC
v_gene: TRBV7-2
j_gene: TRBJ2-7
d_gene: TRBD1
len: 15
abundance: NA

CDR3aa: CASSLDSREQYF
CDR3nt: TGTGCCAGCAGCTTGGACAGCCGCGAGCAGTACTTC
v_gene: TRBV5-6
j_gene: TRBJ2-7
d_gene: NA
len: 12
abundance: NA

CDR3aa: CASSFGFNTGELFF
CDR3nt: TGTGCCAGCAGCTTCGGGTTTAACACCGGGGAGCTGTTTTTT
v_gene: TRBV7-6
j_gene: TRBJ2-2
d_gene: NA
len: 14
abundance: few

CDR3aa: CATSDPGTGSNTQYF
CDR3nt: TGTGCCACCAGTGATCCCGGGACAGGGAGTAATACGCAGTATTTT
v_gene: TRBV24-1
j_gene: TRBJ2-3
d_gene: TRBD1
len: 15
abundance: NA

CDR3aa: CASSLPGDYGYTF
CDR3nt: TGCGCCAGCAGCCTTCCCGGGGACTATGGCTACACCTTC
v_gene: TRBV4-1
j_gene: TRBJ1-2
d_gene: NA
len: 13
abundance: once

CDR3aa: CASISSDRVRRSNEQFF
CDR3nt: TGTGCCAGCATCTCATCCGACCGCGTCCGCCGGAGCAATGAGCAGTTCTTC
v_gene: TRBV3-1/TRBV3-2
j_gene: TRBJ2-1
d_gene: NA
len: 17
abundance: few

CDR3aa: CASGRAATFYEQYF
CDR3nt: TGTGCCAGCGGGCGGGCAGCGACCTTCTACGAGCAGTACTTC
v_gene: TRBV18
j_gene: TRBJ2-7
d_gene: NA
len: 14
abundance: NA

CDR3aa: CASSEGTGGLGYAEAFF
CDR3nt: TGTGCCAGCAGTGAAGGGACAGGGGGCTTGGGATACGCTGAAGCTTTCTTT
v_gene: TRBV6-1
j_gene: TRBJ1-1
d_gene: TRBD1
len: 17
abundance: NA

CDR3aa: CASSGYRGHISLPAEQYF
CDR3nt: TGCGCCAGCAGCGGCTACAGGGGACACATATCCCTCCCGGCCGAGCAGTACTTC
v_gene: TRBV5-1
j_gene: TRBJ2-7
d_gene: TRBD1
len: 18
abundance: NA

CDR3aa: CASSHNSGNTIYF
CDR3nt: TGTGCCAGCAGCCACAACTCTGGAAACACCATATATTTT
v_gene: TRBV11-3
j_gene: TRBJ1-3
d_gene: NA
len: 13
abundance: NA

CDR3aa: CASLGTSGYNEQFF
CDR3nt: TGTGCCAGTCTCGGGACTAGCGGCTACAATGAGCAGTTCTTC
v_gene: TRBV21-1
j_gene: TRBJ2-1
d_gene: NA
len: 14
abundance: NA

CDR3aa: CATSRDVGAGYGYTF
CDR3nt: TGTGCCACCAGCAGAGACGTAGGGGCCGGCTATGGCTACACCTTC
v_gene: TRBV15
j_gene: TRBJ1-2
d_gene: NA
len: 15
abundance: NA

CDR3aa: CASSFPLAGSSYNEQFF
CDR3nt: TGTGCCAGCAGCTTCCCCCTAGCGGGGAGCTCCTACAATGAGCAGTTCTTC
v_gene: TRBV7-2
j_gene: TRBJ2-1
d_gene: TRBD2
len: 17
abundance: once

CDR3aa: CASSLTDSRNEQFF
CDR3nt: TGCGCCAGCAGCTTGACGGACAGTCGCAATGAGCAGTTCTTC
v_gene: TRBV5-1
j_gene: TRBJ2-1
d_gene: NA
len: 14
abundance: NA

CDR3aa: CASSFISSRTSGYNEQFF
CDR3nt: TGCGCCAGCAGCTTTATTTCTTCCCGGACTAGCGGCTACAATGAGCAGTTCTTC
v_gene: TRBV5-1
j_gene: TRBJ2-1
d_gene: TRBD2
len: 18
abundance: NA

CDR3aa: CASSLTGGDSYEQYF
CDR3nt: TGTGCCAGCAGCTTAACCGGAGGCGACTCCTACGAGCAGTACTTC
v_gene: TRBV7-2
j_gene: TRBJ2-7
d_gene: NA
len: 15
abundance: NA

CDR3aa: CSVVTYEQYF
CDR3nt: TGCAGCGTTGTAACCTACGAGCAGTACTTC
v_gene: TRBV29-1
j_gene: TRBJ2-7
d_gene: NA
len: 10
abundance: NA

CDR3aa: CAWTQDRGSPLHF
CDR3nt: TGTGCCTGGACCCAAGACAGGGGCTCACCCCTCCACTTT
v_gene: TRBV30
j_gene: TRBJ1-6
d_gene: TRBD1
len: 13
abundance: NA

CDR3aa: CASSFGNQETQYF
CDR3nt: TGTGCCAGCAGCTTCGGGAATCAAGAGACCCAGTACTTC
v_gene: TRBV7-9
j_gene: TRBJ2-5
d_gene: NA
len: 13
abundance: NA

CDR3aa: CASSFQGQARGRYEKLFF
CDR3nt: TGTGCCAGCAGTTTCCAAGGACAGGCCAGGGGGCGATATGAAAAACTGTTTTTT
v_gene: TRBV27
j_gene: TRBJ1-4
d_gene: TRBD1
len: 18
abundance: few

CDR3aa: CAGHKGTEAFF
CDR3nt: TGTGCCGGACACAAGGGCACTGAAGCTTTCTTT
v_gene: TRBV30
j_gene: TRBJ1-1
d_gene: NA
len: 11
abundance: NA

CDR3aa: CASSLTRVTDTQYF
CDR3nt: TGTGCCAGCAGTTTGACGAGGGTCACAGATACGCAGTATTTT
v_gene: TRBV28
j_gene: TRBJ2-3
d_gene: NA
len: 14
abundance: NA

CDR3aa: CASSSGGRYEQYF
CDR3nt: TGTGCCAGCAGCTCCGGGGGGCGCTACGAGCAGTACTTC
v_gene: TRBV7-9
j_gene: TRBJ2-7
d_gene: NA
len: 13
abundance: NA

CDR3aa: CASKVGGSLVRDTQYF
CDR3nt: TGCGCCAGCAAGGTAGGGGGTAGCCTGGTCCGGGATACGCAGTATTTT
v_gene: TRBV5-1
j_gene: TRBJ2-3
d_gene: NA
len: 16
abundance: NA

CDR3aa: CAWSRGALEKLFF
CDR3nt: TGTGCCTGGAGCCGGGGGGCGCTTGAAAAACTGTTTTTT
v_gene: TRBV30
j_gene: TRBJ1-4
d_gene: NA
len: 13
abundance: NA

CDR3aa: CASSPVSPSGGYNEQFF
CDR3nt: TGTGCCAGCTCACCAGTCTCCCCTAGCGGGGGGTACAATGAGCAGTTCTTC
v_gene: TRBV18
j_gene: TRBJ2-1
d_gene: TRBD2
len: 17
abundance: NA

CDR3aa: CAWKGVHEQYF
CDR3nt: TGTGCCTGGAAGGGGGTCCACGAGCAGTACTTC
v_gene: TRBV30
j_gene: TRBJ2-7
d_gene: NA
len: 11
abundance: NA

CDR3aa: CASSLFGTGGNSPLHF
CDR3nt: TGTGCCAGCAGTTTGTTTGGGACAGGGGGAAATTCACCCCTCCACTTT
v_gene: TRBV28
j_gene: TRBJ1-6
d_gene: TRBD1
len: 16
abundance: NA